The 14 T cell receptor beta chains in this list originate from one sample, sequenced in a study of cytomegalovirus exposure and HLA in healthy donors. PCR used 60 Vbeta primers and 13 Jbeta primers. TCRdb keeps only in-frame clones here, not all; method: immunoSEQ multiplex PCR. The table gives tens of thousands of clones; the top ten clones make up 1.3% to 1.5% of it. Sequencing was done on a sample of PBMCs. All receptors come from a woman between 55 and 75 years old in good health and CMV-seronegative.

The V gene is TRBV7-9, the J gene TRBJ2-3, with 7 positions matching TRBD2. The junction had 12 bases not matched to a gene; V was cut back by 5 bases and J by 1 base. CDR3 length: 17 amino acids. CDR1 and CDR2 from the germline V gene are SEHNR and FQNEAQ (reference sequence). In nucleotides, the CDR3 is TGTGCCAGCAGCGAGCCCGGCCGGGACTACCGCACAGATACGCAGTATTTT. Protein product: CASSEPGRDYRTDTQYF.

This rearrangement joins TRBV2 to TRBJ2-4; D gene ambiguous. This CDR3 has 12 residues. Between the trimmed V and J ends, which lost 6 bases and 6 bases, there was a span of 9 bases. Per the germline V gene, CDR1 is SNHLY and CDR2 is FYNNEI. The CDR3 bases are TGTGCCAGCAGAGAGTCCGGAAACATTCAGTACTTC. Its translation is CASRESGNIQYF.

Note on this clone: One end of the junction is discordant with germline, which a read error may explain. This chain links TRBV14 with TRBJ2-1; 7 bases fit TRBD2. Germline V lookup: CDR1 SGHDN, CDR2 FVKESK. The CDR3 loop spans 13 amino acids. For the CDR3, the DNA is TGTGCCAGCACCCAAAACACCCGGACTAGTAAGTTCTTC. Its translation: CASTQNTRTSKFF.

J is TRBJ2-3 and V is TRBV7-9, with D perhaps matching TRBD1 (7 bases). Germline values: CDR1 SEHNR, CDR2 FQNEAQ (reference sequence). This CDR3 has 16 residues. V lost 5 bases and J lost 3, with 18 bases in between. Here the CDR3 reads CASSLVEGARTDTQYF. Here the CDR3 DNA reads TGTGCCAGCAGCCTTGTGGAGGGGGCTAGAACAGATACGCAGTATTTT.

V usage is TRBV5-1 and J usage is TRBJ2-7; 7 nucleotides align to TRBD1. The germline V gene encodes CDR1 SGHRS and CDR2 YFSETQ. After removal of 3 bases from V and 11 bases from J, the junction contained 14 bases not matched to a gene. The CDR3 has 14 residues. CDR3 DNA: TGCGCCAGCAGCTCCGGGACAGCCGATCTCTGGGAGTACTTC. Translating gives CASSSGTADLWEYF. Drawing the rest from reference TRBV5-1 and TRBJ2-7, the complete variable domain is KAGVTQTPRYLIKTRGQQVTLSCSPISGHRSVSWYQQTPGQGLQFLFEYFSETQRNKGNFPGRFSGRQFSNSRSEMNVSTLELGDSALYLCASSSGTADLWEYFGPGTRLTVT.

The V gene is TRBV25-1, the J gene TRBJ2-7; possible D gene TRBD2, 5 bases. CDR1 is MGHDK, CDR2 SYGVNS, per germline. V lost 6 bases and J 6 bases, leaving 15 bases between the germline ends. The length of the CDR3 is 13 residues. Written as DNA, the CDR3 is TGTGCCAGCAGGGACTGGGTGACGGTCGAGCAGTACTTC. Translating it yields CASRDWVTVEQYF.

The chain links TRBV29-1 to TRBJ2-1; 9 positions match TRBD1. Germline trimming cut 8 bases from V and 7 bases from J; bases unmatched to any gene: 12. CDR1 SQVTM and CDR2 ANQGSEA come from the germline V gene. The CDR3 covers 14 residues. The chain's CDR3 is CSSRTGEIWNEQFF. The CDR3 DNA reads TGCAGCTCCCGGACAGGGGAAATATGGAATGAGCAGTTCTTC.

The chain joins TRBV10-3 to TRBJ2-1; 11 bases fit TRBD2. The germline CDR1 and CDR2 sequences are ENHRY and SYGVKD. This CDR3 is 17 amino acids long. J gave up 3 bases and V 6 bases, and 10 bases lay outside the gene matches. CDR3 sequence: CAISLTSGNGGYNEQFF. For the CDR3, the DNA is TGTGCCATCAGCCTGACTAGCGGGAACGGGGGCTACAATGAGCAGTTCTTC.

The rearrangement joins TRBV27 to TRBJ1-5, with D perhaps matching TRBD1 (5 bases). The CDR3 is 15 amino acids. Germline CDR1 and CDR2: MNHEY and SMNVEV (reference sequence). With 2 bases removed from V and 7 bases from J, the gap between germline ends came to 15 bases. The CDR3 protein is CASSLQGRVGQPQHF. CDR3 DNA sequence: TGTGCCAGCAGTTTACAAGGCAGGGTGGGGCAGCCCCAGCATTTT.

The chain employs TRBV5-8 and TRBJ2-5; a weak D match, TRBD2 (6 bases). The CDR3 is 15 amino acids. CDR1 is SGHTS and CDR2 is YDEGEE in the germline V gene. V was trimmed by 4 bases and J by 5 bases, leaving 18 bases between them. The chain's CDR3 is CASSPAGSGGETQYF. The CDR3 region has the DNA TGTGCCAGCAGCCCGGCCGGGAGCGGTGGGGAGACCCAGTACTTC.

The CDR3 DNA sequence: TGTGCCAGCAGAGAGGGGACAGGGGGCGTGAATGAGCAGTTCTTC. It translates to CASREGTGGVNEQFF. The rearrangement uses TRBV28 and TRBJ2-1, with TRBD1 matching over 12 bases. The CDR3 covers 15 residues. The junction had 7 bases not matched to a gene; V was cut back by 6 bases and J by 7 bases. The germline gives CDR1 MDHEN, CDR2 SYDVKM. Full variable domain (outside the CDR3, taken from reference TRBV28 and TRBJ2-1): DVKVTQSSRYLVKRTGEKVFLECVQDMDHENMFWYRQDPGLGLRLIYFSYDVKMKEKGDIPEGYSVSREKKERFSLILESASTNQTSMYLCASREGTGGVNEQFFGPGTRLTVL.

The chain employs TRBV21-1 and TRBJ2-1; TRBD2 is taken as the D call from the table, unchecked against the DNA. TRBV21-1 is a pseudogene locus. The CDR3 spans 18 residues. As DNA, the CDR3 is TGTGCCAGCAGCAACACTAGCGGGACCATATACTCCTACAATGAGCAGTTCTTC. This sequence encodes CASSNTSGTIYSYNEQFF.

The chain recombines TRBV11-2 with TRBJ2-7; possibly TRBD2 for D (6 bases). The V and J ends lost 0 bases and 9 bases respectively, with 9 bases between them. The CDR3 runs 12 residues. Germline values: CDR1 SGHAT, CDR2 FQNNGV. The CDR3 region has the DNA TGTGCCAGCAGCTTAGAATTGGGGGGGCAGTACTTC. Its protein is CASSLELGGQYF.

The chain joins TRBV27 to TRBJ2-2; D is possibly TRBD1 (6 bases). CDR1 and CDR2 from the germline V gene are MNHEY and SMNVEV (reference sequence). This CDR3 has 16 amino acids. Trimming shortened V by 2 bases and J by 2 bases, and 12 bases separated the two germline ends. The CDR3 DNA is TGTGCCAGCAGTTTAAGGGGGACGGCTAACACCGGGGAGCTGTTTTTT. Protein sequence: CASSLRGTANTGELFF.